Presented here are 27 T cell receptor beta chains from one specimen sequenced in a study of blood T cell repertoires in COVID-19. Here immunoSEQ multiplex PCR was the method, and the copy in TCRdb shows in-frame clones only, minus some. The data show about 190,000 clones, around 80% seen once. The specimen sequenced was peripheral blood. The receptors stem from a human donor in a cohort sampled during active COVID-19.

The CDR3 sequence is CASMLQGRAFF. DNA for the CDR3: TGCGCCAGCATGCTACAGGGTAGGGCTTTCTTT. The chain carries TRBV5-1 and TRBJ1-1; a possible D gene is TRBD1 (6 bases). Trimming pared 6 bases from V and 11 bases from J, leaving 14 bases between. Germline CDR1 reads SGHRS; CDR2 reads YFSETQ. The CDR3 covers 11 residues.

The chain joins TRBV5-1 to TRBJ2-1, with a tentative D call TRBD2 (6 bases). From germline, CDR1 is SGHRS and CDR2 YFSETQ. This CDR3 spans 11 amino acids. The ends were cut back, 4 bases at V and 9 bases at J, with 8 bases in the middle. Here the CDR3 DNA reads TGCGCCAGCAGCGAGACTAGTGAGCAGTTCTTC. This encodes CASSETSEQFF.

This chain uses TRBV4-2 with TRBJ1-5, with a tentative D call TRBD1 (6 bases). With 1 base removed from V and 1 base from J, the gap between germline ends came to 23 bases. Germline loops: CDR1 LGHNA, CDR2 YNFKEQ. The length of the CDR3 is 20 residues. CDR3 protein: CASSQVRAGTPKESNQPQHF. The CDR3 DNA reads as TGTGCCAGCAGCCAAGTGAGAGCCGGGACACCAAAGGAGAGCAATCAGCCCCAGCATTTT.

The chain combines TRBV4-1 with TRBJ1-5; D is uncertain. The length of the CDR3 is 17 residues. V shed 1 base and J shed 0 bases, with 13 bases lying between them. Germline loops: CDR1 MGHRA, CDR2 YSYEKL. The DNA of the CDR3 is TGCGCCAGCAGCCAAGTTGCCCGGGTTTATAGCAATCAGCCCCAGCATTTT. Protein: CASSQVARVYSNQPQHF.

The chain recombines TRBV24-1 with TRBJ2-7, with 7 bases identical to TRBD1. The germline V gene has CDR1 KGHDR and CDR2 SFDVKD. This CDR3 has 12 amino acids. The J segment lost 5 bases and the V segment lost 4 bases, leaving 1 base of the junction unmatched. CDR3 in DNA: TGTGCCACCAGTGAGGACAGGCACGAGCAGTACTTC. This gives the protein CATSEDRHEQYF.

V and J are TRBV24-1 and TRBJ2-3, with 8 positions matching TRBD2. CDR3 length: 15 amino acids. J lost 4 bases, V lost 5 bases, and 7 bases had no gene match. Looked up from germline, CDR1 is KGHDR and CDR2 is SFDVKD. CDR3: CATSVQREKADTQYF. The CDR3 bases are TGTGCCACCAGTGTCCAGCGGGAGAAGGCAGATACGCAGTATTTT.

The V gene is TRBV12-3 or TRBV12-4, the J gene TRBJ1-3; no clear D. V lost 3 bases, J lost 8 bases, and 8 bases lay in between. The CDR3 loop spans 12 amino acids. CDR3 region: CASSLGPHTIYF. In DNA form, the CDR3 reads TGTGCCAGCAGTTTGGGCCCTCACACCATATATTTT.

V is TRBV15 and J is TRBJ1-2; D not certain. The V end was cut by 0 bases, the J end by 4 bases, with 18 bases between. Germline assignment: CDR1 LNHNV and CDR2 YYDKDF (reference sequence). This CDR3 region has 17 residues. CDR3 region: CATSRDATGREAYGYTF. Here the CDR3 DNA reads TGTGCCACCAGCAGAGATGCTACCGGGAGGGAGGCCTATGGCTACACCTTC.

This rearrangement joins TRBV5-1 to TRBJ1-4, with 11 bases lining up with TRBD1. The CDR3 loop spans 16 amino acids. The germline V gene encodes CDR1 SGHRS and CDR2 YFSETQ. The V and J ends lost 4 bases and 2 bases, in that order; junction bases with no gene match: 4. CDR3 amino acids: CASSGRTGGTNEKLFF. In DNA form, the CDR3 reads TGCGCCAGCAGCGGACGGACAGGGGGCACTAATGAAAAACTGTTTTTT.

The rearrangement joins TRBV28 to TRBJ1-1; possibly TRBD1 for D (6 bases). Germline V gene data show CDR1 as MDHEN and CDR2 as SYDVKM. CDR3 length: 15 residues. Between the trimmed V and J ends, which lost 3 bases and 7 bases, there was a span of 18 bases. The CDR3 is CASSLVGTGTFEAFF. The DNA for the CDR3 is TGTGCCAGCAGTTTGGTAGGCACAGGGACCTTTGAAGCTTTCTTT.

The V and J genes are TRBV3-1 (or the pseudogene TRBV3-2) and TRBJ2-1; 9 bases are shared with TRBD2. The V segment lost 1 base and the J segment 8 bases; nucleotides outside the gene matches: 9. The CDR3 consists of 16 residues. CDR1 and CDR2 from the germline V gene are LGHDT and YNNKEL (reference sequence). This CDR3 is CASSQVSGGRADEQFF. The CDR3 DNA sequence: TGTGCCAGCAGCCAAGTTTCTGGCGGGAGGGCCGATGAGCAGTTCTTC.

The J gene is TRBJ2-1, the V gene TRBV18; possibly TRBD2 for D (6 bases). The CDR3 contains 16 residues. V was trimmed by 0 bases and J by 3 bases, leaving 12 bases between them. The germline gives CDR1 KGHSH, CDR2 LQKENI. The CDR3: CASSPPALAVYNEQFF. In DNA form, the CDR3 reads TGTGCCAGCTCACCACCTGCACTAGCAGTCTACAATGAGCAGTTCTTC.

V usage is TRBV28 and J usage is TRBJ1-6; TRBD1 might be the D (5 bases). The CDR3 runs to 14 residues. The germline gives CDR1 MDHEN, CDR2 SYDVKM. V was clipped by 3 bases and J by 7 bases, with 10 bases between them. The chain's CDR3 is CASSFSTANSPLHF. CDR3 coding DNA: TGTGCCAGCAGTTTCTCGACAGCCAATTCACCCCTCCACTTT.

This clone came up once. The chain uses TRBV28 and TRBJ2-6; 7 bases map to TRBD2. V was pared by 3 bases and J by 2 bases, with 1 base of the junction left unmatched. In germline, CDR1 is MDHEN, CDR2 SYDVKM. This CDR3 is 15 amino acids long. The CDR3 protein is CASSLGGAGANVLTF. The CDR3 DNA sequence: TGTGCCAGCAGTTTGGGGGGGGCTGGGGCCAACGTCCTGACTTTC.

V is TRBV7-2 and J is TRBJ2-5; 12 nucleotides agree with TRBD2. Germline CDR1 and CDR2: SGHTA and FQGNSA. The V gene end was trimmed by 6 bases and the J gene end by 1 base; junction bases not matched to a gene: 3. The CDR3 runs to 15 residues. The CDR3 sequence: CASRRTSGAQETQYF. As DNA, the CDR3 is TGTGCCAGCAGGAGGACTAGCGGGGCCCAAGAGACCCAGTACTTC.

CDR3 sequence: CASSLGTREPLHF. As DNA, the CDR3 is TGTGCCAGCAGCTTAGGAACCAGGGAACCCCTCCACTTT. The V and J genes are TRBV11-2 and TRBJ1-6; TRBD1 might be the D (5 bases). The CDR3 runs 13 residues. Between the trimmed V and J ends, which lost 1 base and 12 bases, there was a span of 10 bases. Germline values: CDR1 SGHAT, CDR2 FQNNGV.

The chain uses TRBV7-2 and TRBJ1-6; 7 nucleotides match TRBD1. The V segment lost 5 bases and the J segment 7 bases; nucleotides outside the gene matches: 11. Germline CDR1 SGHTA, CDR2 FQGNSA. The CDR3 covers 16 residues. The CDR3, as DNA: TGTGCCAGCAGCACAACAGGGGTCCCTAACAATTCACCCCTCCACTTT. This translates into CASSTTGVPNNSPLHF.

CDR3 nucleotide sequence: TGCGCCAGCGGAGCGGGACAGGGGGATCTGAATGAGCAGTTCTTC. Protein product: CASGAGQGDLNEQFF. The J gene is TRBJ2-1, the V gene TRBV4-1, with 11 bases aligning to TRBD1. CDR1 MGHRA and CDR2 YSYEKL come from the germline V gene. The length of the CDR3 is 15 residues. The trim removed 8 bases at V and 7 bases at J, leaving 10 bases unmatched.

This clone was picked up a small number of times. The chain couples TRBV5-1 to TRBJ1-6; D might be TRBD1 (6 bases). This CDR3 contains 16 residues. The V and J ends lost 5 bases and 7 bases respectively, with 19 bases between them. Germline V CDR1 and CDR2: SGHRS, YFSETQ. The CDR3 DNA reads TGCGCCAGCAGTGATCCTCGTACAGGGAAAAATTCACCCCTCCACTTT. Protein: CASSDPRTGKNSPLHF. Full variable domain (outside the CDR3, taken from reference TRBV5-1 and TRBJ1-6): KAGVTQTPRYLIKTRGQQVTLSCSPISGHRSVSWYQQTPGQGLQFLFEYFSETQRNKGNFPGRFSGRQFSNSRSEMNVSTLELGDSALYLCASSDPRTGKNSPLHFGNGTRLTVT.

The CDR3 sequence: CASRNPGGNTIYF. CDR3 DNA: TGTGCCAGCAGAAACCCGGGTGGAAACACCATATATTTT. This chain connects TRBV6-5 to TRBJ1-3; unclear D gene. Germline V gene data show CDR1 as MNHEY and CDR2 as SVGAGI. This CDR3 is built from 13 residues. The V end lost 6 bases, the J end lost 3 bases, and 9 bases lay between the germline ends.

The gene calls are TRBV7-3 and TRBJ2-3; D possibly corresponds to TRBD2 (6 bases). Trimming cost V 4 bases and J 1 base, with 18 bases left between them. CDR3 length: 17 amino acids. Germline V gene sequence: CDR1 SGHTA, CDR2 FQGTGA. For the CDR3, the DNA is TGTGCCAGCAGCTCTGGTGGGGGGATAACAGGCACAGATACGCAGTATTTT. Protein: CASSSGGGITGTDTQYF.

The chain has TRBV27 and TRBJ2-1, with 10 bases aligning to TRBD2. V shed 6 bases and J 6 bases; nucleotides not matched to a gene: 8. The CDR3 has 15 amino acids. The germline gives CDR1 MNHEY, CDR2 SMNVEV (reference sequence). The CDR3 spells CASSSGTSVLNEQFF. Here the CDR3 DNA reads TGTGCCAGCAGCTCCGGGACTAGCGTACTCAATGAGCAGTTCTTC.

This clone was counted once. The chain has TRBV7-2 and TRBJ1-3; 11 bases map to TRBD1. V was clipped by 5 bases and J by 1 base; unmatched bases: 4. Per the germline V gene, CDR1 is SGHTA and CDR2 is FQGNSA. There are 16 residues in the CDR3. The chain's CDR3 is CASSQGQGASGNTIYF. The CDR3 DNA reads TGTGCCAGCAGCCAAGGACAGGGGGCGTCTGGAAACACCATATATTTT.

The rearrangement uses TRBV27 and TRBJ2-7, with 10 bases that match TRBD1. The V segment lost 6 bases and the J segment 6 bases; nucleotides outside the gene matches: 2. The germline V gene has CDR1 MNHEY and CDR2 SMNVEV (reference sequence). The CDR3 runs 12 residues. In nucleotides, the CDR3 is TGTGCCAGCAGGACAGGGGGCGGCGAGCAGTACTTC. The encoded protein is CASRTGGGEQYF.

Written as DNA, the CDR3 is TGTGCCAGCAGCCCTGACTGGAGAGGCACCGGGGAGCTGTTTTTT. This gives the protein CASSPDWRGTGELFF. The chain employs TRBV11-3 and TRBJ2-2; D is unresolved. Germline values: CDR1 SGHNT, CDR2 YENEEA. This CDR3 region has 15 residues. With 5 bases removed from V and 4 bases from J, the gap between germline ends came to 14 bases. Complete variable domain (other parts from reference TRBV11-3 and TRBJ2-2): EAGVVQSPRYKIIEKKQPVAFWCNPISGHNTLYWYLQNLGQGPELLIRYENEEAVDDSQLPKDRFSAERLKGVDSTLKIQPAELGDSAVYLCASSPDWRGTGELFFGEGSRLTVL.

The chain uses TRBV30 and TRBJ1-1; 8 nucleotides align to TRBD1. V dropped 6 bases and J dropped 1; count of bases not matched to a gene: 4. Germline CDR1 GTSNPN, CDR2 SVGIG (reference sequence). The CDR3 totals 13 residues. Written as DNA, the CDR3 is TGTGCCTGTTACAGGGGGACGAACACTGAAGCTTTCTTT. Its protein is CACYRGTNTEAFF.

This rearrangement joins TRBV18 to TRBJ1-2, with D unresolved. The V end lost 0 bases, the J end lost 8 bases, and 13 bases lay between the germline ends. The CDR3 has 14 residues. Germline CDR1 KGHSH, CDR2 LQKENI. The CDR3 region is CASSPPSGSEGYTF. The DNA of the CDR3 is TGTGCCAGCTCACCACCTTCCGGGAGCGAGGGCTACACCTTC.